The clone carrying this T cell receptor (beta chain) has ten or more counts. What it binds is not known. The CDR3 totals 15 residues. Germline values: CDR1 SGHRS, CDR2 YFSETQ. All donors came from Russia, were Caucasian and healthy, and spanned ages roughly 6 to 95. Peripheral blood from each donor was collected in a volume of roughly 9.2 milliliters. These data belong to a study of blood T cells in healthy people across ages. Study-level points and caveats: Reliance upon unsorted PBMCs precluded definitive naive versus antigen-experienced comparison.

A sample-barcoded 5' primer and a J-beta primer mix were used in a second PCR of roughly 7 to 11 cycles. Each CDR3 protein gets one entry after TCRdb re-called the 5' RACE reads with MiXCR. The table records hundreds of thousands of distinct CDR3 sequences, 25% to 30% of them present only once. The TCR was taken from a woman between 65 and 79 years old in good health. The V call is TRBV5-1, the J call TRBJ2-5, with TRBD1 matching over 9 bases. With the DNA end fitting TRBJ2-1 better, the J assignment may be wrong. Sequenced input: blood. CDR3 DNA: TGCGCCAGCAGCTCGACAGGGGGAACCTACAATGAGCAGTTCTTC. Translating it yields CASSSTGGTYNEQFF.